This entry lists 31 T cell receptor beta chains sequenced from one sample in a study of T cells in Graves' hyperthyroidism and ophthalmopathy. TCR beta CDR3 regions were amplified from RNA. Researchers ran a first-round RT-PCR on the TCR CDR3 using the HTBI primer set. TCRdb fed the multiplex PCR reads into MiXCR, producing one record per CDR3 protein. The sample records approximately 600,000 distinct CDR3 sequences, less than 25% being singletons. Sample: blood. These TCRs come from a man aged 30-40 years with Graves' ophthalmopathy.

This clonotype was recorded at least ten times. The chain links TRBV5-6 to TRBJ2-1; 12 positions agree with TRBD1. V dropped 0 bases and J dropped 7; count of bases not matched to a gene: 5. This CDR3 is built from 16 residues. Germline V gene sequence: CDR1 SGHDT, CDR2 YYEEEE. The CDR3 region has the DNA TGTGCCAGCAGCTTGGTCGGGACAGGGGGCATGAATGAGCAGTTCTTC. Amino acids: CASSLVGTGGMNEQFF. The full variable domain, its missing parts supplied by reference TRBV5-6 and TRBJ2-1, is DAGVTQSPTHLIKTRGQQVTLRCSPKSGHDTVSWYQQALGQGPQFIFQYYEEEERQRGNFPDRFSGHQFPNYSSELNVNALLLGDSALYLCASSLVGTGGMNEQFFGPGTRLTVL.

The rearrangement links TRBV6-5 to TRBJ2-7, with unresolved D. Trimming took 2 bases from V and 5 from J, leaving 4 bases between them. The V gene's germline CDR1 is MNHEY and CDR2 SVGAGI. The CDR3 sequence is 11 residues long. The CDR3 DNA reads TGTGCCAGCAGTTACATCAACGAGCAGTACTTC. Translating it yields CASSYINEQYF.

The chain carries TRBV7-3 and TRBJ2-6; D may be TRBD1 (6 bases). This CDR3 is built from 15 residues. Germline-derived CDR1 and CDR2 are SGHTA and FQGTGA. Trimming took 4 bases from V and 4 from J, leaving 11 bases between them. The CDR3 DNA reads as TGTGCCAGCAGCTCCACAGGGACCGGGGCCAACGTCCTGACTTTC. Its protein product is CASSSTGTGANVLTF.

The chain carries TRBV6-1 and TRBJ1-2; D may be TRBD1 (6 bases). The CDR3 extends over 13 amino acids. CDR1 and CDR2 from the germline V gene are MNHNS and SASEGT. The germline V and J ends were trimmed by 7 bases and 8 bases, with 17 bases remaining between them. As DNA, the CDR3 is TGTGCCAGCACAGGAACAGGGAGTCGGGGCTACACCTTC. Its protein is CASTGTGSRGYTF.

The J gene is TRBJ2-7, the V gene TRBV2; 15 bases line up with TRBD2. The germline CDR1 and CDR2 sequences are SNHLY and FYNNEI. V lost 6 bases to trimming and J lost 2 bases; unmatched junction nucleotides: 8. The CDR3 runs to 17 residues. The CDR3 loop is CASRGTSGRPSAYEQYF. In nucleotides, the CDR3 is TGTGCCAGCAGGGGGACTAGCGGGAGGCCCAGCGCCTACGAGCAGTACTTC.

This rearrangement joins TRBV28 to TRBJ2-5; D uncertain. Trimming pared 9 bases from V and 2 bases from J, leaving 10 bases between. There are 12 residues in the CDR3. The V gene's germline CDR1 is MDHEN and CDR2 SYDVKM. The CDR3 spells CASPGAQETQYF. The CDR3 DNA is TGTGCCAGTCCGGGCGCACAAGAGACCCAGTACTTC.

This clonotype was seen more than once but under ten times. The CDR3 loop is CASSQRQVPYNEQFF. The DNA of the CDR3 is TGTGCCAGCAGCCAAAGACAGGTACCCTACAATGAGCAGTTCTTC. This chain uses TRBV3-1 with TRBJ2-1, with D perhaps TRBD1 (6 bases). CDR3 length: 15 amino acids. Deletions cut 2 bases from V and 2 bases from J, with 10 bases between. Germline-derived CDR1 and CDR2 are LGHDT and YNNKEL (reference sequence).

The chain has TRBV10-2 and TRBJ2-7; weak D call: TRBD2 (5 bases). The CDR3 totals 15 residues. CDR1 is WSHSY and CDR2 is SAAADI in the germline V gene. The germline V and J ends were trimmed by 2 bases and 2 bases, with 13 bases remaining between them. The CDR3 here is CASSEGVSGAYEQYF. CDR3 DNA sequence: TGCGCCAGCAGTGAGGGGGTAAGCGGAGCCTACGAGCAGTACTTC.

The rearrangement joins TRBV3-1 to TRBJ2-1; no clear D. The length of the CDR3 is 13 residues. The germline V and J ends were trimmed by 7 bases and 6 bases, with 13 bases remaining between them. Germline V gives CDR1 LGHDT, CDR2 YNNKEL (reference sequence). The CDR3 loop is CASTPWRSNEQFF. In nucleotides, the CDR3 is TGTGCCAGCACACCATGGCGGAGCAATGAGCAGTTCTTC.

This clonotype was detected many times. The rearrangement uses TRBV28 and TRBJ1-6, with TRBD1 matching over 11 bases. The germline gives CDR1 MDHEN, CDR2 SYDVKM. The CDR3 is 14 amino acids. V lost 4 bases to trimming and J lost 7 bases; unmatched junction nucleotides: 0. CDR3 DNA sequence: TGTGCCAGCAGTTGGACAGGGGGCAATTCACCCCTCCACTTT. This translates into CASSWTGGNSPLHF. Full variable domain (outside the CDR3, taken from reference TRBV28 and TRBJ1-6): DVKVTQSSRYLVKRTGEKVFLECVQDMDHENMFWYRQDPGLGLRLIYFSYDVKMKEKGDIPEGYSVSREKKERFSLILESASTNQTSMYLCASSWTGGNSPLHFGNGTRLTVT.

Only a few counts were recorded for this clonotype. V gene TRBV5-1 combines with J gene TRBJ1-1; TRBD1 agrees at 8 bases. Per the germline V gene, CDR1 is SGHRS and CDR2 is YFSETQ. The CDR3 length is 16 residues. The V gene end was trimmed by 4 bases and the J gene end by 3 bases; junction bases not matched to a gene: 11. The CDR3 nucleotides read TGCGCCAGCAGCGATCCCCCCGAGACAGGGGACACTGAAGCTTTCTTT. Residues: CASSDPPETGDTEAFF.

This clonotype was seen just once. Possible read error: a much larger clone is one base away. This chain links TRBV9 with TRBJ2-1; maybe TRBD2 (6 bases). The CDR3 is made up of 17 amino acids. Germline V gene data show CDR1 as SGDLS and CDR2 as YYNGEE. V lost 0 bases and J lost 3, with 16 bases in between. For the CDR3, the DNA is TGTGCCAGCAGCGTAGGGGACTCCGTCGGCTTCTACAATGAGCAGTTCTTC. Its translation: CASSVGDSVGFYNEQFF.

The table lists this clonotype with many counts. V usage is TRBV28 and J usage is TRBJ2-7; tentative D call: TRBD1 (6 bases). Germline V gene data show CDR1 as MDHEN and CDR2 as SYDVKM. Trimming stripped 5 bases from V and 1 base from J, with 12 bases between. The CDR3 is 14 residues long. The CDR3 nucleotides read TGTGCCAGCAGTCCGTTACAGGGTTCCTACGAGCAGTACTTC. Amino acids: CASSPLQGSYEQYF.

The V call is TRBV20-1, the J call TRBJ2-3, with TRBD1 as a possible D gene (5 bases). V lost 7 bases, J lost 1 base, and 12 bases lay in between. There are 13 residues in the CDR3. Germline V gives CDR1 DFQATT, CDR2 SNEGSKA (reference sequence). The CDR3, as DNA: TGCAGTGTACGTCAGGGTGGCACAGATACGCAGTATTTT. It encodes CSVRQGGTDTQYF.

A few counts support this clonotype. The CDR3 region is CASSSEAKNIQYF. CDR3 nucleotide sequence: TGCGCCAGCAGTTCGGAGGCCAAAAACATTCAGTACTTC. The V gene is TRBV5-1, the J gene TRBJ2-4; D is unclear. CDR1 is SGHRS and CDR2 is YFSETQ in the germline V gene. Trimming left V 5 bases short and J 1 base short, with 7 bases between. CDR3 length: 13 amino acids.

DNA for the CDR3: TGTGCCAGCAGCGGCGACAGTGAGAGTAGCTCCTACGAGCAGTACTTC. This translates into CASSGDSESSSYEQYF. The genes are TRBV9 and TRBJ2-7; D might be TRBD1 (5 bases). Germline V gives CDR1 SGDLS, CDR2 YYNGEE. The CDR3 extends over 16 amino acids. Trimming removed 3 bases at V and 0 bases at J, with 16 bases between.

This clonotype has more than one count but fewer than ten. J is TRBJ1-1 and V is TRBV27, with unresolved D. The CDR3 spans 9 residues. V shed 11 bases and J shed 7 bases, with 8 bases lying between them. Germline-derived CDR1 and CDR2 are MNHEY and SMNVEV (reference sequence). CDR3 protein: CAAHLEAFF. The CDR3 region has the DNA TGTGCCGCTCACCTTGAAGCTTTCTTT.

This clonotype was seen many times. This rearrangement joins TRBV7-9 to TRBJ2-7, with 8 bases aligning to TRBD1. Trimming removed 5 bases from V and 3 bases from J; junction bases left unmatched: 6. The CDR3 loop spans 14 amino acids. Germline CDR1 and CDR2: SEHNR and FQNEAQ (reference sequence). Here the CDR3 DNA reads TGTGCCAGCAGCCAACCGGACAGGGACTACGAGCAGTACTTC. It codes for CASSQPDRDYEQYF.

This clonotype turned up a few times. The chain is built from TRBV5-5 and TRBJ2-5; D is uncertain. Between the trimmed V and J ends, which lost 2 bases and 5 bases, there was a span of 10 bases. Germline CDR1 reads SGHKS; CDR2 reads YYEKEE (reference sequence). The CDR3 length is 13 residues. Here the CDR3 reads CASSFARMETQYF. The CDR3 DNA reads TGTGCCAGCAGCTTCGCTAGAATGGAGACCCAGTACTTC.

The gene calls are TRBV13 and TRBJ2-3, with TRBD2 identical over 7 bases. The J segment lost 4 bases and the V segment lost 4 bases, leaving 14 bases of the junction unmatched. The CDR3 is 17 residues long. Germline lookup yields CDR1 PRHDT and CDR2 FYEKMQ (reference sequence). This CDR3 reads CASSSPGVSGTPDTQYF. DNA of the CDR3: TGTGCCAGCAGCTCTCCCGGGGTGAGCGGGACCCCAGATACGCAGTATTTT.

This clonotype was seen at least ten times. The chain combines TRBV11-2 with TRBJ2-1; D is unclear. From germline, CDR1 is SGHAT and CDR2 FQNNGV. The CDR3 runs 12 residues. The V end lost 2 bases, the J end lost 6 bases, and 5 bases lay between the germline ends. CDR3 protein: CASSLIGNEQFF. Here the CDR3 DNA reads TGTGCCAGCAGCTTAATAGGCAATGAGCAGTTCTTC.

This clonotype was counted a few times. The CDR3 loop reads CASSLGSPGGGRSYNEQFF. In DNA form, the CDR3 reads TGTGCCAGCAGCTTAGGGTCCCCCGGTGGGGGTCGCTCCTACAATGAGCAGTTCTTC. This chain joins TRBV7-9 and TRBJ2-1; tentatively, D is TRBD1 or TRBD2 (5 bases each). CDR1 is SEHNR and CDR2 is FQNEAQ in the germline V gene (reference sequence). V lost 1 base and J lost 0, with 19 bases in between. This CDR3 has 19 amino acids.

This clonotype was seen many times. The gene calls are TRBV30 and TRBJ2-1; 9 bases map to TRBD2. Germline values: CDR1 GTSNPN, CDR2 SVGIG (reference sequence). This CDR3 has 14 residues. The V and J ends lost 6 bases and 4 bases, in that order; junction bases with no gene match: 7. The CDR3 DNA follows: TGTGCCTGTTCGACTAGCGGAAAGTACAATGAGCAGTTCTTC. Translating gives CACSTSGKYNEQFF.

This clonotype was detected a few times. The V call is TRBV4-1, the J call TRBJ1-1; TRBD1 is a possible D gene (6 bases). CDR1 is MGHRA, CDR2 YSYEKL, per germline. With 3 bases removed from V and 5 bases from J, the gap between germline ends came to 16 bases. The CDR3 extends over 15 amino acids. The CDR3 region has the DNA TGCGCCAGCAGCCACCCGGAACAGGGCGATACTGAAGCTTTCTTT. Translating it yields CASSHPEQGDTEAFF.

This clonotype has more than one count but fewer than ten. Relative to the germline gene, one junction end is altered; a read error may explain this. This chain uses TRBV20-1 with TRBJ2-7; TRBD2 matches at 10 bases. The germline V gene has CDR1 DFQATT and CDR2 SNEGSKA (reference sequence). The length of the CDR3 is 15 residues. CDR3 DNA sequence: TGCAGTGCGACTCCCTCTAGCGGGAGATCCCTCGGGCAGTGCTTC. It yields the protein CSATPSSGRSLGQCF.

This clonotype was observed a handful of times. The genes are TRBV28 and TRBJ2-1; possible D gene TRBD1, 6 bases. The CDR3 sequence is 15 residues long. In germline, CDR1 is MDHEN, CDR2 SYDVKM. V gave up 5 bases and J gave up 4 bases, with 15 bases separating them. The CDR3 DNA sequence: TGTGCCAGCAGTCCACGGACAGACTCTTACAATGAGCAGTTCTTC. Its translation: CASSPRTDSYNEQFF.

CDR3 sequence (DNA): TGCAGTGCTAGAGAGACAGGTGGTCCGTACAATGAGCAGTTCTTC. This gives the protein CSARETGGPYNEQFF. The V call is TRBV20-1, the J call TRBJ2-1; a weak D match, TRBD1 (6 bases). The CDR3 spans 15 residues. The germline V and J ends were trimmed by 0 bases and 4 bases, with 13 bases remaining between them. The V gene's germline CDR1 is DFQATT and CDR2 SNEGSKA (reference sequence).

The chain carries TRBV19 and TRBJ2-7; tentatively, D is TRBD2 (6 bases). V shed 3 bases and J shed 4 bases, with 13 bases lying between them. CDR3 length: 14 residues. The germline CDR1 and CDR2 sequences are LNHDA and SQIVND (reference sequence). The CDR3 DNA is TGTGCCAGTAGTATGGAGGGGAGATGGTACGAGCAGTACTTC. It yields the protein CASSMEGRWYEQYF.

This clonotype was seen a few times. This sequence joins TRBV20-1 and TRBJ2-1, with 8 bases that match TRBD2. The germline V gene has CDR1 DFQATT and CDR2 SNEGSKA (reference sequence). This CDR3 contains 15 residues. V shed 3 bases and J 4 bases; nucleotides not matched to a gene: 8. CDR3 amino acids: CSASGQRERYNEQFF. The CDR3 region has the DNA TGCAGTGCTAGTGGGCAGCGGGAGCGATACAATGAGCAGTTCTTC.

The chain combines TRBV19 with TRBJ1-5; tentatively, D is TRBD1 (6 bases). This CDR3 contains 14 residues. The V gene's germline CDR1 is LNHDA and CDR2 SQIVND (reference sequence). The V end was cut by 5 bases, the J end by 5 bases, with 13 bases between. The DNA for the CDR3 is TGTGCCAGTAGTTGGGTCAGGGGAGATCAGCCCCAGCATTTT. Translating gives CASSWVRGDQPQHF.

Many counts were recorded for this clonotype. The CDR3 loop reads CSARSGRLSYEQYF. The CDR3 DNA follows: TGCAGTGCTAGGAGCGGGAGGCTCTCCTACGAGCAGTACTTC. The chain joins TRBV20-1 to TRBJ2-7, with TRBD2 matching 9 bases. CDR3 length: 14 amino acids. The junction had 3 bases not matched to a gene; V was cut back by 3 bases and J by 0 bases. CDR1 is DFQATT, CDR2 SNEGSKA, per germline (reference sequence).